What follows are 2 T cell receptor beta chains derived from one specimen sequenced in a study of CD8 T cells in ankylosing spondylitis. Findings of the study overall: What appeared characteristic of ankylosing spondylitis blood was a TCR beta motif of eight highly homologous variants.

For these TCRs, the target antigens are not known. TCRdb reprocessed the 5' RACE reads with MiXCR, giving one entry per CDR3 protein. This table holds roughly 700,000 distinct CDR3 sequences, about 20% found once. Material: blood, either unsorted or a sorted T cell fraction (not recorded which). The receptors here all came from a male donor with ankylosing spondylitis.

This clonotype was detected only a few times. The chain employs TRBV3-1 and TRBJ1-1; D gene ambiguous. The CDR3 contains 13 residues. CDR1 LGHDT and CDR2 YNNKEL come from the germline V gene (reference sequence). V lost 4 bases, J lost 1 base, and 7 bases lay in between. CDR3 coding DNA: TGTGCCAGCAGCCGCGACGAGAACACTGAAGCTTTCTTT. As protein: CASSRDENTEAFF. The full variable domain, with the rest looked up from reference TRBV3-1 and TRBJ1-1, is DTAVSQTPKYLVTQMGNDKSIKCEQNLGHDTMYWYKQDSKKFLKIMFSYNNKELIINETVPNRFSPKSPDKAHLNLHINSLELGDSAVYFCASSRDENTEAFFGQGTRLTVV.

CDR3 sequence (DNA): TGTGCCAGCAGCCCCGATGCCTCTGGAAACACCATATATTTT. Amino acids: CASSPDASGNTIYF. The V and J genes are TRBV7-9 and TRBJ1-3; D not certain. This CDR3 has 14 residues. The germline gives CDR1 SEHNR, CDR2 FQNEAQ (reference sequence). The ends were cut back, 5 bases at V and 0 bases at J, with 8 bases in the middle.